The rows below give T cell receptor beta chains drawn from one sample of a study of brain T cells in children with intractable seizures. The method was immunoSEQ multiplex PCR; TCRdb's version includes in-frame clones alone and lacks a portion of them. The repertoire has tens of thousands of clones, under 95% of them found once; the top ten carry under 7.5%. Material: peripheral blood, obtained at surgery. The origin of the receptors is a boy aged 10-17 years with focal cortical dysplasia and intractable seizures. The CDR3 runs from the conserved cysteine through the conserved F or W. The D gene is left open where the match is weak. The size entry is marked missing in some rows and otherwise reads once, few, many or a size class.

v_gene: TRBV9
abundance: .
j_gene: TRBJ2-1
d_gene: TRBD2
CDR3aa: CASSVASGRADEQFF
CDR3nt: TGTGCCAGCAGCGTAGCTAGCGGGAGGGCAGATGAGCAGTTCTTC

v_gene: TRBV6-4
abundance: .
j_gene: TRBJ2-3
d_gene: TRBD1
CDR3aa: CASSDTTGADTQYF
CDR3nt: TGTGCCAGCAGTGACACCACAGGGGCAGATACGCAGTATTTT

v_gene: TRBV5-1
abundance: .
j_gene: TRBJ1-3
d_gene: TRBD1
CDR3aa: CASSPGDRNSGNTIYF
CDR3nt: TGCGCCAGCAGCCCGGGGGACAGGAACTCTGGAAACACCATATATTTT

v_gene: TRBV30
abundance: .
j_gene: TRBJ2-2
d_gene: .
CDR3aa: CAWIGGITGELFF
CDR3nt: TGTGCCTGGATAGGAGGGATCACCGGGGAGCTGTTTTTT

v_gene: TRBV6-4
abundance: .
j_gene: TRBJ2-1
d_gene: TRBD2
CDR3aa: CASSVSGGSYNEQFF
CDR3nt: TGTGCCAGCAGTGTGAGCGGGGGGTCCTACAATGAGCAGTTCTTC

v_gene: TRBV5-6
abundance: .
j_gene: TRBJ2-7
d_gene: .
CDR3aa: CASSLRFPYEQYF
CDR3nt: TGTGCCAGCAGCTTGAGATTCCCCTACGAGCAGTACTTC

v_gene: TRBV4-2
abundance: .
j_gene: TRBJ1-5
d_gene: .
CDR3aa: CASSPADSSNQPQHF
CDR3nt: TGTGCCAGCAGCCCTGCAGACAGTAGCAATCAGCCCCAGCATTTT

v_gene: TRBV19
abundance: .
j_gene: TRBJ2-7
d_gene: .
CDR3aa: CASSPGMGYEQYF
CDR3nt: TGTGCCAGTAGTCCGGGTATGGGCTACGAGCAGTACTTC

v_gene: TRBV12-3/TRBV12-4
abundance: .
j_gene: TRBJ1-4
d_gene: .
CDR3aa: CASSLVREKLFF
CDR3nt: TGTGCCAGCAGTTTAGTCCGCGAAAAACTGTTTTTT

v_gene: TRBV9
abundance: .
j_gene: TRBJ2-1
d_gene: .
CDR3aa: CASSVDSVLYNEQFF
CDR3nt: TGTGCCAGCAGCGTCGACAGCGTCCTTTACAATGAGCAGTTCTTC

v_gene: TRBV28
abundance: .
j_gene: TRBJ1-2
d_gene: .
CDR3aa: CASSTQGGYGYTF
CDR3nt: TGTGCCAGCAGTACCCAGGGAGGCTATGGCTACACCTTC

v_gene: TRBV3-1/TRBV3-2
abundance: .
j_gene: TRBJ2-2
d_gene: TRBD1
CDR3aa: CASSQGHSLGTGVTGELFF
CDR3nt: TGTGCCAGCAGCCAAGGACACTCTCTAGGGACAGGGGTCACCGGGGAGCTGTTTTTT

v_gene: TRBV28
abundance: .
j_gene: TRBJ1-2
d_gene: .
CDR3aa: CASSTYIYGYTF
CDR3nt: TGTGCCAGCAGTACCTACATCTATGGCTACACCTTC

v_gene: TRBV7-2
abundance: .
j_gene: TRBJ2-1
d_gene: TRBD2
CDR3aa: CASSFSGTSSYNEQFF
CDR3nt: TGTGCCAGCAGCTTTAGCGGGACAAGCTCCTACAATGAGCAGTTCTTC

v_gene: TRBV9
abundance: .
j_gene: TRBJ2-1
d_gene: TRBD2
CDR3aa: CASSPLTSGGINSNEQFF
CDR3nt: TGTGCCAGCAGCCCTCTGACTAGCGGGGGGATAAATAGCAATGAGCAGTTCTTC

v_gene: TRBV29-1
abundance: .
j_gene: TRBJ1-5
d_gene: TRBD1
CDR3aa: CSVRTGGQPQHF
CDR3nt: TGCAGCGTTCGGACAGGGGGTCAGCCCCAGCATTTT

v_gene: TRBV3-1/TRBV3-2
abundance: few
j_gene: TRBJ2-3
d_gene: TRBD2
CDR3aa: CASSPFVAGDGTQYF
CDR3nt: TGTGCCAGCAGCCCCTTCGTAGCGGGAGACGGCACGCAGTATTTT

v_gene: TRBV14
abundance: .
j_gene: TRBJ1-1
d_gene: .
CDR3aa: CASSQSRNTEAFF
CDR3nt: TGTGCCAGCAGCCAGAGTAGAAACACTGAAGCTTTCTTT

v_gene: TRBV6-2/TRBV6-3
abundance: few
j_gene: TRBJ1-2
d_gene: TRBD1
CDR3aa: CASSPDRAGYTF
CDR3nt: TGTGCCAGCAGCCCCGACAGGGCGGGCTACACCTTC

v_gene: TRBV5-1
abundance: .
j_gene: TRBJ2-3
d_gene: .
CDR3aa: CASSLTRGTDTQYF
CDR3nt: TGCGCCAGCAGCTTAACCAGGGGAACAGATACGCAGTATTTT

v_gene: TRBV5-1
abundance: .
j_gene: TRBJ2-3
d_gene: TRBD2
CDR3aa: CASSEATSGAGTDTQYF
CDR3nt: TGCGCCAGCAGCGAAGCGACTAGCGGGGCGGGCACAGATACGCAGTATTTT

v_gene: TRBV11-3
abundance: .
j_gene: TRBJ2-1
d_gene: .
CDR3aa: CASSLEGSFGSSYNEQFF
CDR3nt: TGTGCCAGCAGCTTAGAAGGGTCTTTCGGCAGCTCCTACAATGAGCAGTTCTTC

v_gene: TRBV5-6
abundance: .
j_gene: TRBJ1-6
d_gene: .
CDR3aa: CASSLFTGTISPLHF
CDR3nt: TGTGCCAGCAGCTTGTTTACTGGCACGATTTCACCCCTCCACTTT

v_gene: TRBV5-1
abundance: .
j_gene: TRBJ2-5
d_gene: TRBD1
CDR3aa: CASSLRGPHQAQYF
CDR3nt: TGCGCCAGCAGCTTGAGGGGGCCCCATCAGGCCCAGTACTTC

v_gene: TRBV19
abundance: .
j_gene: TRBJ2-1
d_gene: TRBD1
CDR3aa: CASSMGRGQGAREQFF
CDR3nt: TGTGCCAGTAGTATGGGGAGGGGACAGGGGGCTCGTGAGCAGTTCTTC

v_gene: TRBV4-2
abundance: .
j_gene: TRBJ2-6
d_gene: .
CDR3aa: CASSPGRGQSGANVLTF
CDR3nt: TGTGCCAGCAGCCCCGGTCGGGGGCAGTCTGGGGCCAACGTCCTGACTTTC

v_gene: TRBV4-2
abundance: .
j_gene: TRBJ2-1
d_gene: TRBD1
CDR3aa: CASSPGQEVTEQFF
CDR3nt: TGTGCCAGCAGCCCGGGACAGGAGGTAACAGAGCAGTTCTTC

v_gene: TRBV19
abundance: .
j_gene: TRBJ1-1
d_gene: .
CDR3aa: CASKGGAQKHTEAFF
CDR3nt: TGTGCCAGTAAGGGGGGGGCCCAGAAACACACTGAAGCTTTCTTT

v_gene: TRBV9
abundance: .
j_gene: TRBJ2-3
d_gene: .
CDR3aa: CASSKTHGADTQYF
CDR3nt: TGTGCCAGCAGCAAAACACACGGGGCAGATACGCAGTATTTT

v_gene: TRBV6-6
abundance: .
j_gene: TRBJ1-3
d_gene: .
CDR3aa: CASSRGGSGNTIYF
CDR3nt: TGTGCCAGCAGTAGAGGTGGCTCTGGAAACACCATATATTTT

v_gene: TRBV18
abundance: .
j_gene: TRBJ1-1
d_gene: .
CDR3aa: CASSERTLQQNTEAFF
CDR3nt: TGTGCCAGCTCAGAGAGGACCCTCCAGCAGAACACTGAAGCTTTCTTT

v_gene: TRBV7-9
abundance: .
j_gene: TRBJ2-3
d_gene: .
CDR3aa: CASSPSRGADTQYF
CDR3nt: TGTGCCAGCAGCCCATCCCGAGGGGCAGATACGCAGTATTTT

v_gene: TRBV2
abundance: .
j_gene: TRBJ2-7
d_gene: .
CDR3aa: CASSDPGNSWGEQYF
CDR3nt: TGTGCCAGCAGCGACCCAGGGAACAGTTGGGGCGAGCAGTACTTC